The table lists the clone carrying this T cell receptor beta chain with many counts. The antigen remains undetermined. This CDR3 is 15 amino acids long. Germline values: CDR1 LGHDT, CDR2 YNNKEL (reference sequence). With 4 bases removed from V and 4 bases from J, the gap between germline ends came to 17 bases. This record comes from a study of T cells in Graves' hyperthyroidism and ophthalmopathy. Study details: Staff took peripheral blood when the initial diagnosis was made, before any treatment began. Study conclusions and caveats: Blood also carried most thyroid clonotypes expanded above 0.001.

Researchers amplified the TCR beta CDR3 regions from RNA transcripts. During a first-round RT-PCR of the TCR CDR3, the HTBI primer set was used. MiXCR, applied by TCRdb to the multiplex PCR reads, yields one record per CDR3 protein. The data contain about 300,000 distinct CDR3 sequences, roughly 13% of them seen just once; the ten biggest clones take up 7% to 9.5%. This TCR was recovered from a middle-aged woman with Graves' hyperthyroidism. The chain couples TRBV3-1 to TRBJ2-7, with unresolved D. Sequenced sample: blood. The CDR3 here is CASSPTTGKWYEQYF. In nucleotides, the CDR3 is TGTGCCAGCAGCCCGACGACTGGCAAGTGGTACGAGCAGTACTTC.